Following are 28 T cell receptor beta chains from one sample sequenced in a study of T cell changes during pregnancy in multiple sclerosis. The method was immunoSEQ multiplex PCR; TCRdb's version includes in-frame clones alone and lacks a portion of them. Among around 96,000 clones, around 94% were seen once, and the ten largest hold roughly 1.7%. Material: peripheral blood, obtained after pregnancy. These TCRs come from a female donor in good health, enrolled as a control in a pregnancy study.

The rearrangement uses TRBV5-4 and TRBJ2-3, with 8 positions matching TRBD1. V dropped 5 bases and J dropped 0; count of bases not matched to a gene: 8. This CDR3 comprises 16 residues. Per the germline V gene, CDR1 is SGHNT and CDR2 is YYREEE (reference sequence). The CDR3 here is CASRLDRGVSTDTQYF. The CDR3 nucleotides are TGTGCCAGCAGACTCGACAGGGGCGTTAGCACAGATACGCAGTATTTT.

The V gene is TRBV12-5, the J gene TRBJ2-5; TRBD2 matches 8 bases. This CDR3 has 14 residues. In germline, CDR1 is LGHNT, CDR2 FRNRAP. J was trimmed by 1 base and V by 6 bases; bases with no gene match: 4. CDR3 DNA: TGTGCTAGTGGCCGTACTAGCGGCCAAGAGACCCAGTACTTC. This sequence encodes CASGRTSGQETQYF.

This rearrangement joins TRBV19 to TRBJ1-2; D remains unclear. CDR1 and CDR2 (germline): LNHDA, SQIVND (reference sequence). The CDR3 is 16 residues long. V was cut by 7 bases and J by 1 base, with 19 bases left in between. The CDR3 nucleotides read TGTGCCAGTAAAACAAAGACGGGAACCTTTAACTATGGCTACACCTTC. It yields the protein CASKTKTGTFNYGYTF. The complete variable domain, with remaining parts taken from reference TRBV19 and TRBJ1-2, reads DGGITQSPKYLFRKEGQNVTLSCEQNLNHDAMYWYRQDPGQGLRLIYYSQIVNDFQKGDIAEGYSVSREKKESFPLTVTSAQKNPTAFYLCASKTKTGTFNYGYTFGSGTRLTVV.

The genes are TRBV2 and TRBJ1-4; the D is unclear. Per germline, CDR1 SNHLY and CDR2 FYNNEI. There are 13 residues in the CDR3. The V gene lost 5 bases and the J gene lost 5 bases, with 9 bases spanning the gap. Here the CDR3 DNA reads TGTGCCAGCAGTCCCCGGGAGAATGAAAAACTGTTTTTT. Its protein is CASSPRENEKLFF. The whole variable domain, filled in from reference TRBV2 and TRBJ1-4, reads EPEVTQTPSHQVTQMGQEVILRCVPISNHLYFYWYRQILGQKVEFLVSFYNNEISEKSEIFDDQFSVERPDGSNFTLKIRSTKLEDSAMYFCASSPRENEKLFFGSGTQLSVL.

A single count supports this clone. V gene TRBV6-5 combines with J gene TRBJ1-5; D gene uncertain. This CDR3 is built from 15 residues. V was clipped by 6 bases and J by 0 bases, with 12 bases between them. CDR1 and CDR2 (germline): MNHEY, SVGAGI. The CDR3 DNA reads TGTGCCAGCAGGCGCGGCCAGAATAGCAATCAGCCCCAGCATTTT. This sequence encodes CASRRGQNSNQPQHF.

This clone has just one count. Here the CDR3 DNA reads TGTGCCAGCAGCCGTTTAGCGGGGGTTTATTCTAGCACAGATACGCAGTATTTT. This translates into CASSRLAGVYSSTDTQYF. The chain has TRBV7-9 and TRBJ2-3, with 9 bases fitting TRBD2. This CDR3 is built from 18 residues. The germline V gene encodes CDR1 SEHNR and CDR2 FQNEAQ (reference sequence). Trimming took 5 bases from V and 0 from J; bases not matched to a gene: 12.

In its sample, this clone was seen once. V is TRBV5-1 and J is TRBJ2-3, with D possibly TRBD2 on 5 matching bases. CDR1 and CDR2 (germline): SGHRS, YFSETQ. The CDR3 extends over 13 amino acids. V dropped 0 bases and J dropped 5 bases, with 7 bases sitting between them. CDR3 amino acids: CASSLVRGDTQYF. The CDR3, as DNA: TGCGCCAGCAGCTTGGTCCGGGGAGATACGCAGTATTTT.

The rearrangement joins TRBV27 to TRBJ1-1; D may be TRBD1 (6 bases). Germline CDR1 MNHEY, CDR2 SMNVEV (reference sequence). V was clipped by 6 bases and J by 3 bases, with 20 bases between them. The CDR3 spans 16 residues. The CDR3 nucleotides are TGTGCCAGCAGCAGTTTTGATGCAGGGGACGACACTGAAGCTTTCTTT. Translating it yields CASSSFDAGDDTEAFF.

The rearrangement joins TRBV4-2 to TRBJ2-1, with 9 positions matching TRBD2. V was clipped by 4 bases and J by 8 bases; unmatched bases: 12. The germline V gene has CDR1 LGHNA and CDR2 YNFKEQ. The CDR3 is made up of 16 amino acids. The CDR3 DNA is TGTGCCAGCAGCCCCTCGGGGCGGGAGGGCCGCGATGAGCAGTTCTTC. It specifies CASSPSGREGRDEQFF.

The J gene is TRBJ1-1, the V gene TRBV6-5, with no clear D. CDR3 length: 14 amino acids. V gave up 5 bases and J gave up 0 bases, with 10 bases separating them. Germline CDR1 reads MNHEY; CDR2 reads SVGAGI. The CDR3 DNA follows: TGTGCCAGCAGTCCAGACACCTTGAACACTGAAGCTTTCTTT. Protein product: CASSPDTLNTEAFF.

The CDR3 loop reads CASGREHEQYF. In DNA, the CDR3 is TGTGCCAGCGGAAGGGAGCACGAGCAGTACTTC. This chain links TRBV27 with TRBJ2-7, with a tentative D call TRBD2 (5 bases). CDR3 size: 11 residues. V was shortened by 8 bases and J by 5 bases, with 10 bases between the two germline ends. CDR1 and CDR2 from the germline V gene are MNHEY and SMNVEV (reference sequence).

The chain recombines TRBV6-1 with TRBJ1-2; TRBD1 matches at 8 bases. This CDR3 has 15 residues. CDR1 is MNHNS, CDR2 SASEGT, per germline. With 0 bases clipped from V and 3 bases from J, the junction kept 3 bases outside the gene matches. CDR3 in DNA: TGTGCCAGCAGTGAAGCGCTGACAGGGGACTATGGCTACACCTTC. It specifies CASSEALTGDYGYTF.

The V and J genes are TRBV11-2 and TRBJ2-7, with unresolved D. Trimming took 1 base from V and 8 from J, leaving 6 bases between them. CDR1 SGHAT and CDR2 FQNNGV come from the germline V gene. There are 11 residues in the CDR3. The CDR3, as DNA: TGTGCCAGCAGCTTAGTGGGCCAGCAGTACTTC. Its protein is CASSLVGQQYF.

This clone was picked up one time. The V and J genes are TRBV28 and TRBJ1-5; no clear D gene. Germline assignment: CDR1 MDHEN and CDR2 SYDVKM. The CDR3 totals 12 residues. V was cut by 6 bases and J by 1 base, with 4 bases left in between. The CDR3 sequence is CASRASNQPQHF. The CDR3 DNA follows: TGTGCCAGCAGGGCCAGCAATCAGCCCCAGCATTTT. The whole variable domain, filled in from reference TRBV28 and TRBJ1-5, reads DVKVTQSSRYLVKRTGEKVFLECVQDMDHENMFWYRQDPGLGLRLIYFSYDVKMKEKGDIPEGYSVSREKKERFSLILESASTNQTSMYLCASRASNQPQHFGDGTRLSIL.

The rearrangement joins TRBV7-2 to TRBJ1-5; D ambiguous. The V end lost 1 base, the J end lost 7 bases, and 11 bases lay between the germline ends. Germline CDR1 is SGHTA and CDR2 is FQGNSA. This CDR3 region has 14 residues. The CDR3 sequence is CASSLDGLRQPQHF. In nucleotides, the CDR3 is TGTGCCAGCAGCTTAGACGGGTTGCGGCAGCCCCAGCATTTT. The complete variable domain, with remaining parts taken from reference TRBV7-2 and TRBJ1-5, reads GAGVSQSPSNKVTEKGKDVELRCDPISGHTALYWYRQSLGQGLEFLIYFQGNSAPDKSGLPSDRFSAERTGGSVSTLTIQRTQQEDSAVYLCASSLDGLRQPQHFGDGTRLSIL.

The chain uses TRBV7-9 and TRBJ1-1; 7 positions agree with TRBD1. Trimming at V came to 3 bases and at J to 0 bases, leaving 4 bases not matched to a gene. The CDR3 totals 15 residues. Germline V gene data show CDR1 as SEHNR and CDR2 as FQNEAQ (reference sequence). The CDR3 nucleotides read TGTGCCAGCAGCTTCGGACAGGACATGAACACTGAAGCTTTCTTT. It specifies CASSFGQDMNTEAFF.

The V and J genes are TRBV7-2 and TRBJ2-7; D not resolved. Deletions cut 4 bases from V and 7 bases from J, with 14 bases between. The CDR3 consists of 13 residues. Germline loops: CDR1 SGHTA, CDR2 FQGNSA. In DNA form, the CDR3 reads TGTGCCAGCAGCTCCTCCTGGCGGTCGGAGCAGTACTTC. Translation gives CASSSSWRSEQYF.

The chain combines TRBV7-2 with TRBJ1-4; 9 bases line up with TRBD1. Trimming took 5 bases from V and 0 from J; bases not matched to a gene: 7. Germline values: CDR1 SGHTA, CDR2 FQGNSA. The CDR3 is 17 residues long. In nucleotides, the CDR3 is TGTGCCAGCAGCCCCGGACAGGGGATTTCAACTAATGAAAAACTGTTTTTT. Translation: CASSPGQGISTNEKLFF.

Only a few counts were recorded for this clone. V gene TRBV5-1 combines with J gene TRBJ1-4, with 8 bases identical to TRBD1. CDR3 length: 15 residues. J was trimmed by 8 bases and V by 2 bases; bases with no gene match: 8. Germline CDR1 SGHRS, CDR2 YFSETQ. The CDR3 sequence: CASSLSQGAWEKLFF. The CDR3 DNA follows: TGCGCCAGCAGCTTATCGCAGGGGGCGTGGGAAAAACTGTTTTTT. The variable domain in full, with the rest retrieved from reference TRBV5-1 and TRBJ1-4, is KAGVTQTPRYLIKTRGQQVTLSCSPISGHRSVSWYQQTPGQGLQFLFEYFSETQRNKGNFPGRFSGRQFSNSRSEMNVSTLELGDSALYLCASSLSQGAWEKLFFGSGTQLSVL.

V gene TRBV14 combines with J gene TRBJ2-3; no definite D call. The V end was cut by 1 base, the J end by 4 bases, with 15 bases between. This CDR3 region has 16 residues. CDR1 SGHDN and CDR2 FVKESK come from the germline V gene. As DNA, the CDR3 is TGTGCCAGCAGCCAAGTGGCTAACAGATGGCCAGATACGCAGTATTTT. This sequence encodes CASSQVANRWPDTQYF.

This chain joins TRBV5-1 and TRBJ2-3; D possibly corresponds to TRBD1 (6 bases). Germline values: CDR1 SGHRS, CDR2 YFSETQ. V lost 4 bases and J lost 2, with 11 bases in between. The CDR3 is made up of 14 amino acids. CDR3 nucleotide sequence: TGCGCCAGCAGCGTCCGGGACAACACAGATACGCAGTATTTT. This codes for CASSVRDNTDTQYF.

In this sample, this clone turned up once. The rearrangement joins TRBV19 to TRBJ2-2, with 8 bases aligning to TRBD1. The CDR3 is 15 amino acids. CDR1 is LNHDA and CDR2 is SQIVND in the germline V gene (reference sequence). The trim removed 3 bases at V and 4 bases at J, leaving 4 bases unmatched. The CDR3 DNA sequence: TGTGCCAGTAGTATGATCGGGACAGGCACCGGGGAGCTGTTTTTT. Protein product: CASSMIGTGTGELFF.

The chain carries TRBV4-1 and TRBJ1-4, with D possibly TRBD1 on 6 matching bases. The germline gives CDR1 MGHRA, CDR2 YSYEKL. V lost 0 bases, J lost 7 bases, and 15 bases lay in between. The CDR3 has 16 residues. The CDR3 loop reads CASSQDTGSTGEKLFF. CDR3 DNA: TGCGCCAGCAGCCAAGATACAGGGTCGACGGGTGAAAAACTGTTTTTT.

The V gene is TRBV28, the J gene TRBJ2-7, with TRBD1 matching over 7 bases. In germline, CDR1 is MDHEN, CDR2 SYDVKM. V was clipped by 9 bases and J by 1 base; unmatched bases: 6. The CDR3 is 13 amino acids. The CDR3 spells CASSTGVSYEQYF. The CDR3, as DNA: TGTGCCAGTTCCACAGGGGTGTCCTACGAGCAGTACTTC.

The chain recombines TRBV5-1 with TRBJ1-5; D is uncertain. V was trimmed by 2 bases and J by 5 bases, leaving 8 bases between them. CDR3 size: 13 residues. CDR1 and CDR2 from the germline V gene are SGHRS and YFSETQ. CDR3 region: CASSFSGDQPQHF. The DNA of the CDR3 is TGCGCCAGCAGCTTTTCCGGGGATCAGCCCCAGCATTTT. Based on the CDR3 plus reference TRBV5-1 and TRBJ1-5, the full variable domain is KAGVTQTPRYLIKTRGQQVTLSCSPISGHRSVSWYQQTPGQGLQFLFEYFSETQRNKGNFPGRFSGRQFSNSRSEMNVSTLELGDSALYLCASSFSGDQPQHFGDGTRLSIL.

This clone was observed once. Here the CDR3 DNA reads TGTGCCAGCAGCCTCCATCTCGGAGGTGGGGTCTACGAGCAGTACTTC. Translated: CASSLHLGGGVYEQYF. The chain is built from TRBV7-2 and TRBJ2-7; D may be TRBD2 (5 bases). The CDR3 is 16 residues long. CDR1 SGHTA and CDR2 FQGNSA come from the germline V gene. Trimming cost V 5 bases and J 3 bases, with 20 bases left between them.

Comments on this clone: A much bigger clone sits one base away, suggesting this may be a read error. The chain uses TRBV28 and TRBJ2-7; D call uncertain. The ends were cut back, 2 bases at V and 3 bases at J, with 11 bases in the middle. The germline V gene has CDR1 MDHEN and CDR2 SYDVKM. The CDR3 sequence is 14 residues long. The CDR3 spells CASSLGRAVYEQYF. In DNA, the CDR3 is TGTGCCAGCAGTTTAGGGCGCGCCGTCTACGAGCAGTACTTC.

The V and J genes are TRBV15 and TRBJ1-5, with D maybe TRBD1 (6 bases). Germline CDR1 LNHNV, CDR2 YYDKDF (reference sequence). The length of the CDR3 is 18 residues. The ends were cut back, 0 bases at V and 3 bases at J, with 18 bases in the middle. The CDR3 DNA reads as TGTGCCACCAGCAGAGAAAGTAAGGCTGGACAGCTCAATCAGCCCCAGCATTTT. Its protein is CATSRESKAGQLNQPQHF.